The source of this T cell receptor (beta chain) is a study of T cells in Graves' hyperthyroidism and ophthalmopathy (dated by TCRdb to 2018 to 2020). For the wider study: Peripheral blood samples were taken at the time of initial diagnosis, prior to any treatment. A discovery cohort of roughly 100 patients, about 40 with Graves' ophthalmopathy and 55 to 60 with stable Graves' hyperthyroidism, was used to find distinguishing TCR V-J signatures. An independent validation cohort of under 20 hyperthyroidism patients and about 16 patients who later progressed to ophthalmopathy tested prospective prediction of ophthalmopathy. For training and testing, the approximately 97 patients in the discovery cohort were randomly divided in a 7:3 ratio. The study also compared thyroid tissue and blood T-cell repertoires from five or six Graves' hyperthyroidism patients. Once sampling was done, hyperthyroidism patients were given methimazole at a starting dose of 30 mg daily, whereas ophthalmopathy patients were given high-dose intravenous methylprednisolone. TCR Vbeta CDR3 sequencing of 130 to 150 peripheral blood samples (roughly 41 ophthalmopathy, over 70 hyperthyroidism and some 17 progressor patients) is reported in the paper. What the research found in general, with its limitations: Most expanded thyroid clonotypes (frequency above 0.001) were also detected in blood, a finding suggesting that blood repertoires may reflect thyroid immune responses. Ophthalmopathy was separated from stable hyperthyroidism by a 13 V-J signature model, with approximately 89% sensitivity and just over 81% specificity obtained in cross-validation and 80%/75% obtained in testing. In validation, the model predicted progression to ophthalmopathy a median of around 6.5 months before onset, with over 55% sensitivity and roughly 72% specificity. No statistical method was used to set the sample size in advance, and investigators knew the group allocation.

Concerning this clonotype: What this receptor recognizes is not known. No much larger clone exists at a distance of one base, and base qualities are not known.

In the ophthalmopathy patients, disease was moderately to severely active, with a Clinical Activity Score of 3 or more, a NOSPECS grade of 4 or more, and a duration of less than 3 months. Any patient with an uncontrolled infection, another autoimmune disease, pregnancy or lactation was excluded. Diagnoses were established on the basis of clinical symptoms, serum thyroxine and TRAb, thyroid ultrasound, and orbital computed tomography. Ficoll-Paque density gradient centrifugation was used to isolate PBMCs from about 10 ml of fresh peripheral blood. Total RNA was extracted with Trizol reagent, and quality was checked on an Agilent 2100 Bioanalyzer. The TCR beta CDR3 regions were amplified from RNA transcripts. The TCR CDR3 was subjected to a first round of RT-PCR using the HTBI primer set and the Qiagen OneStep RT-PCR kit. Libraries were constructed in a second round of multiplex PCR, after which size selection and purification were performed. Paired-end sequencing of the libraries was performed with 100 bp reads on an Illumina HiSeq2000. From the authors' description of their analysis: SOAPnuke was used to process the raw data, with reads discarded if the reads contained adapters or uncalled bases, had a mean Phred below 15, or lacked an exact constant-primer or identifier match. High-quality paired reads were merged with COPE v1.2.5, and unique nucleotide sequences were defined as clonotypes. MiTCR v1.1 was used to align the clonotypes against IMGT TRBV, TRBD and TRBJ reference segments. Analysis was restricted to V-J combinations with a frequency above 0.0001, which covered about 99% of repertoires. A TCS score was defined as the ratio of F50 (clonal expansion) to E x V (chaos), with BLOSUM62-based TCRdist applied between CDR3 peptides within each V-J. Welch's t-statistics and random forest reduced some 510 V-J features to 10 to 15, which were used in a naive Bayes classifier (R e1071). TCRdb cleaned the public reads at Q25 with fastp, built clones with MiXCR and kept in-frame beta chains. Rows are combined by CDR3 protein, so each entry shows the most common genes and DNA. TCRdb's processing, not the authors' own work, is the source of the V and J calls. The sample yields 530,000 or so distinct CDR3 sequences; roughly 24% were counted once. The biggest ten clones account for around 11% of the sample.

CDR3 length: 12 amino acids, cysteine to phenylalanine. The CDR3 DNA has 36 bases and is translated from base 1. Trimming removed 5 bases from V and 11 bases from J, leaving 15 bases between the germline ends. The V gene is TRBV12-3 or TRBV12-4 and the J gene is TRBJ1-1, and the D gene may be TRBD1, 5 bases matching. What was sequenced was blood. This clonotype originated in a woman in her 30s with Graves' ophthalmopathy. The DNA reads TGTGCCAGCAGTCAAGGGGTTTTAGGGGCTTTCTTT. Its protein is CASSQGVLGAFF.